These 2 T cell receptor beta chains were sequenced from one sample in a study of blood T cell repertoires in COVID-19. Profiled with immunoSEQ multiplex PCR; TCRdb holds only in-frame clones, not every one. The sample records some 200,000 clones, roughly 90% being singletons. Sequencing was carried out using PBMCs or T cells enriched from blood (not recorded which). All receptors come from a woman aged 25-40 years who had recovered from COVID-19.

The V and J genes are TRBV28 and TRBJ2-7; perhaps TRBD2 as D (5 bases). Trimming pared 5 bases from V and 2 bases from J, leaving 19 bases between. Germline V CDR1 and CDR2: MDHEN, SYDVKM. The CDR3 consists of 16 residues. The CDR3 sequence: CASSRFTAGLTYEQYF. The CDR3 DNA reads TGTGCCAGCAGTCGATTTACGGCGGGTCTTACCTACGAGCAGTACTTC.

The V gene is TRBV19, the J gene TRBJ1-5; D possibly corresponds to TRBD1 (6 bases). V lost 5 bases to trimming and J lost 2 bases, with 13 bases between them. The CDR3 spans 15 residues. CDR1 is LNHDA and CDR2 is SQIVND in the germline V gene (reference sequence). The CDR3 sequence: CASSYRVGGNQPQHF. CDR3 coding DNA: TGTGCCAGTAGTTACAGGGTTGGAGGCAATCAGCCCCAGCATTTT.